The source of this TCR beta chain is a study of technical replicates of blood from several donors. Clones were sequenced by immunoSEQ multiplex PCR, and TCRdb holds only the in-frame ones, with some missing. The data hold 90,000 to 100,000 clones, with around 96% observed a single time. Germline V gene data show CDR1 as MGHRA and CDR2 as YSYEKL. V was shortened by 4 bases and J by 3 bases, with 13 bases between the two germline ends. The CDR3 is 14 amino acids. This TCR came from a human donor in good health. The gene calls are TRBV4-1 and TRBJ2-7; D perhaps matches TRBD2 (6 bases). The source material was T cells isolated from PBMCs. The CDR3 sequence: CASSLMGGVYEQYF. The CDR3 DNA sequence: TGCGCCAGCAGCCTTATGGGAGGTGTCTACGAGCAGTACTTC.